The 7 T cell receptor beta chains listed next were all sequenced from one sample in a study of CD8+CD57+ T cells in acquired aplastic anemia. It was genomic DNA that served as the template for profiling TCR beta VDJ and CDR3. Via MiXCR, TCRdb re-called the reads, giving one row per CDR3 protein. The table includes approximately 98,000 distinct CDR3 sequences, roughly 50% detected once. Material for sequencing was sorted CD4+, CD8+, or CD8+CD57+ T cells (not recorded which) from PBMCs. The receptors were gathered from a human donor in good health, serving as a control.

This chain uses TRBV4-3 with TRBJ2-1, with 9 bases matching TRBD2. The length of the CDR3 is 16 residues. Unmatched junction bases numbered 8, after V lost 0 bases and J lost 8 bases. Germline assignment: CDR1 LGHNA and CDR2 YSLEER. The CDR3 loop is CASSQDNAGGPDEQFF. CDR3 bases: TGCGCCAGCAGCCAAGATAACGCGGGGGGGCCGGATGAGCAGTTCTTC.

This clonotype was seen only once. The rearrangement uses TRBV5-1 and TRBJ2-7; the match to TRBD1 covers 9 bases. The V gene end was trimmed by 0 bases and the J gene end by 2 bases; junction bases not matched to a gene: 6. Per germline, CDR1 SGHRS and CDR2 YFSETQ. CDR3 length: 16 amino acids. The CDR3 protein is CASSLAGTGSPYEQYF. In DNA form, the CDR3 reads TGCGCCAGCAGCTTGGCCGGGACAGGGAGTCCCTACGAGCAGTACTTC. Full variable domain (rest looked up from reference TRBV5-1 and TRBJ2-7): KAGVTQTPRYLIKTRGQQVTLSCSPISGHRSVSWYQQTPGQGLQFLFEYFSETQRNKGNFPGRFSGRQFSNSRSEMNVSTLELGDSALYLCASSLAGTGSPYEQYFGPGTRLTVT.

This rearrangement joins TRBV29-1 to TRBJ2-3; D gene ambiguous. Trimming took 1 base from V and 2 from J, leaving 7 bases between them. This CDR3 comprises 13 residues. CDR1 and CDR2 (germline): SQVTM, ANQGSEA. The CDR3 nucleotides read TGCAGCGTTGAAGTTGGGAACACAGATACGCAGTATTTT. It codes for CSVEVGNTDTQYF.

The chain employs TRBV19 and TRBJ1-2; perhaps TRBD1 as D (5 bases). Per germline, CDR1 LNHDA and CDR2 SQIVND (reference sequence). This CDR3 contains 13 residues. Trimming shortened V by 7 bases and J by 6 bases, and 15 bases separated the two germline ends. DNA of the CDR3: TGTGCCAGTACCATCGACGGGGCCGATGGCTACACCTTC. It encodes CASTIDGADGYTF.

The gene calls are TRBV24-1 and TRBJ1-1; 7 nucleotides align to TRBD1. This CDR3 has 15 amino acids. The germline V gene has CDR1 KGHDR and CDR2 SFDVKD. Trimming removed 4 bases from V and 1 base from J; junction bases left unmatched: 5. The DNA of the CDR3 is TGTGCCACCAGTGACCCCAGACAGGGGAACACTGAAGCTTTCTTT. Residues: CATSDPRQGNTEAFF.

The genes are TRBV25-1 and TRBJ2-1, with 11 positions matching TRBD2. The CDR3 consists of 17 residues. V lost 6 bases, J lost 0 bases, and 7 bases stayed unmatched. Per germline, CDR1 MGHDK and CDR2 SYGVNS. CDR3 DNA: TGTGCCAGCAGCCGTAGCGGGGGGGCCGACTCCTACAATGAGCAGTTCTTC. The encoded protein is CASSRSGGADSYNEQFF.

This sequence joins TRBV12-3 or TRBV12-4 and TRBJ2-7, with TRBD1 matching over 9 bases. The CDR3 extends over 13 amino acids. Unmatched junction bases numbered 8, after V lost 7 bases and J lost 7 bases. The CDR3 sequence: CASTGTGLLEQYF. The CDR3 DNA sequence: TGTGCCAGCACCGGGACAGGGCTATTGGAGCAGTACTTC.